Listed below are T cell receptor beta chains from one sample, sequenced in a study of shared clonotypes between healthy human individuals. Method: immunoSEQ multiplex PCR; TCRdb's copy keeps in-frame clones and lacks some. The table has around 500,000 clones, roughly 80% seen once. The sample comprised PBMCs. Receptors originate from a woman aged 40 to 50 in good health. Some clones in this sample may be carry-over from other donors' samples. CDR3s include the opening cysteine and the closing phenylalanine or tryptophan. Each record gives: J gene, V gene, D gene, clone size, CDR3 length, CDR3 protein, CDR3 DNA. The D gene is left open where the match is weak. Clone size, where shown, is once, few, many, or a class for clones that have expanded.

TRBJ2-3 TRBV6-6 . . 15 CASSPGQKDTDTQYF TGTGCCAGCAGTCCCGGACAGAAAGACACAGATACGCAGTATTTT
TRBJ2-7 TRBV14 . . 14 CASSNRDRPYEQYF TGTGCCAGCAGCAACCGGGACCGGCCCTACGAGCAGTACTTC
TRBJ2-1 TRBV18 . . 12 CASSPGRNEQFF TGTGCCAGCTCACCAGGCAGGAATGAGCAGTTCTTC
TRBJ1-3 TRBV5-1 TRBD1 many 16 CASSSTGTGEGNTIYF TGCGCCAGCAGCTCGACCGGGACAGGGGAAGGAAACACCATATATTTT
TRBJ2-1 TRBV29-1 TRBD2 . 17 CSVVGTSGSASYNEQFF TGCAGCGTCGTGGGGACTAGCGGGAGCGCCTCCTACAATGAGCAGTTCTTC
TRBJ2-2 TRBV6-5 . . 15 CASSLIGRGTGELFF TGTGCCAGCAGTTTGATCGGGAGAGGGACCGGGGAGCTGTTTTTT
TRBJ2-2 TRBV7-2 . medium-sized 16 CASSLDSDLNTGELFF TGTGCCAGCAGCCTGGACAGCGACCTTAACACCGGGGAGCTGTTTTTT
TRBJ2-7 TRBV29-1 TRBD2 once 13 CSVATSGNNEQYF TGCAGCGTTGCGACTAGCGGGAACAACGAGCAGTACTTC
TRBJ2-5 TRBV4-2 . . 16 CASSQITQGRQETQYF TGTGCCAGCAGCCAAATCACGCAGGGGAGGCAAGAGACCCAGTACTTC
TRBJ1-2 TRBV5-4 TRBD1 . 12 CASSFQGAGYTF TGTGCCAGCAGCTTCCAGGGGGCGGGCTACACCTTC
TRBJ2-5 TRBV11-3 . few 12 CASSEGEETQYF TGTGCCAGCTCGGAAGGGGAAGAGACCCAGTACTTC
TRBJ2-1 TRBV7-6 . . 11 CASSLEREQFF TGTGCCAGCAGCTTAGAGCGGGAGCAGTTCTTC
TRBJ2-7 TRBV5-1 TRBD1 . 15 CASSLAGTGGNEQYF TGCGCCAGCAGCTTGGCCGGGACAGGGGGAAACGAGCAGTACTTC
TRBJ2-7 TRBV4-3 . . 16 CASSQEWRREAYEQYF TGCGCCAGCAGCCAAGAATGGCGGAGAGAGGCGTACGAGCAGTACTTC
TRBJ1-1 TRBV30 TRBD1 . 18 CAWRLGGQLNQGNTEAFF TGTGCCTGGAGGCTGGGGGGACAGCTGAATCAGGGGAACACTGAAGCTTTCTTT
TRBJ2-1 TRBV5-1 . many 13 CASSFSGIHEQFF TGCGCCAGCAGCTTTTCTGGGATCCATGAGCAGTTCTTC
TRBJ1-5 TRBV28 TRBD1 . 17 CASSFLQGGGSNQPQHF TGTGCCAGCAGTTTCTTACAGGGGGGAGGGAGCAATCAGCCCCAGCATTTT
TRBJ1-1 TRBV7-2 TRBD1 . 15 CASSGGGGWYAEAFF TGTGCCAGCAGCGGAGGGGGCGGGTGGTACGCTGAAGCTTTCTTT
TRBJ2-5 TRBV10-2 TRBD1 . 17 CASSESRKTGPLETQYF TGCGCCAGCAGTGAGTCGAGGAAGACAGGGCCCCTGGAGACCCAGTACTTC
TRBJ1-5 TRBV19 TRBD1 . 14 CASSGQGGNQPQHF TGTGCCAGTAGTGGGCAGGGGGGCAATCAGCCCCAGCATTTT
TRBJ2-1 TRBV6-4 TRBD1 . 14 CASSEGQGGNEQFF TGTGCCAGCAGTGAAGGACAGGGGGGCAATGAGCAGTTCTTC
TRBJ1-5 TRBV19 . . 14 CASSPTVRGQPQHF TGTGCCAGTAGTCCCACGGTTAGGGGTCAGCCCCAGCATTTT
TRBJ2-5 TRBV28 . few 13 CASRQLATETQYF TGTGCCAGCAGACAACTAGCAACGGAGACCCAGTACTTC
TRBJ2-7 TRBV2 . . 14 CASSLTRLDYEQYF TGTGCCAGCAGCCTGACCCGTTTGGACTACGAGCAGTACTTC
TRBJ2-2 TRBV28 . . 14 CAIRKQGSTGELFF TGTGCCATCCGAAAACAGGGTTCCACCGGGGAGCTGTTTTTT
TRBJ1-1 TRBV5-1 TRBD1 . 14 CASSLTGENTEAFF TGCGCCAGCAGCCTGACAGGGGAAAACACTGAAGCTTTCTTT
TRBJ2-5 TRBV2 . . 16 CASRKAAGEGEETQYF TGTGCCAGCAGGAAGGCTGCAGGAGAGGGGGAAGAGACCCAGTACTTC
TRBJ2-3 TRBV30 . . 12 CAWRSFTDTQYF TGTGCCTGGAGGTCTTTCACAGATACGCAGTATTTT
TRBJ1-1 TRBV28 . many 14 CASSLGGSETEAFF TGTGCCAGCAGTTTAGGGGGGTCTGAGACTGAAGCTTTCTTT
TRBJ2-5 TRBV10-3 . . 11 CAISGGETQYF TGTGCCATCAGCGGAGGAGAGACCCAGTACTTC
TRBJ1-2 TRBV19 TRBD1 . 14 CASSLDRRDYGYTF TGTGCCAGTAGCTTGGACAGGAGAGACTATGGCTACACCTTC
TRBJ2-2 TRBV11-2 . . 16 CASSLAPSDNTGELFF TGTGCCAGCAGCTTAGCTCCGTCAGATAACACCGGGGAGCTGTTTTTT
TRBJ2-3 TRBV19 . . 15 CASGTQRLGTDTQYF TGTGCCAGCGGGACCCAGCGATTGGGCACAGATACGCAGTATTTT